The clone carrying this T cell receptor beta chain was observed a few times. No antigen is known for it. The second PCR ran about 6 to 12 cycles with a sample-barcoded 5' primer and J-beta primers. From the 5' RACE reads, TCRdb called clonotypes with MiXCR, one entry per CDR3 protein. The table shows 700,000 to 800,000 distinct CDR3 sequences, with roughly 43% occurring only once. The sample originates from a study of blood T cells in healthy people across ages. Study results and limitations: The CMV status of each donor remained undetermined, and this could have confounded shifts in expanded clonotypes.

Losses at the gene ends were 3 bases for V and 2 bases for J; bases not matched to a gene: 3. The CDR3 runs to 14 residues. Germline lookup yields CDR1 LGHNA and CDR2 YSLEER. The clonotype comes from a woman in her sixties in good health. Sequences were obtained from blood. The V and J genes are TRBV4-3 and TRBJ1-2, with 7 bases that match TRBD1. CDR3 in amino acids: CASSQGGGNYGYTF. The DNA for the CDR3 is TGCGCCAGCAGCCAGGGAGGGGGCAACTATGGCTACACCTTC.